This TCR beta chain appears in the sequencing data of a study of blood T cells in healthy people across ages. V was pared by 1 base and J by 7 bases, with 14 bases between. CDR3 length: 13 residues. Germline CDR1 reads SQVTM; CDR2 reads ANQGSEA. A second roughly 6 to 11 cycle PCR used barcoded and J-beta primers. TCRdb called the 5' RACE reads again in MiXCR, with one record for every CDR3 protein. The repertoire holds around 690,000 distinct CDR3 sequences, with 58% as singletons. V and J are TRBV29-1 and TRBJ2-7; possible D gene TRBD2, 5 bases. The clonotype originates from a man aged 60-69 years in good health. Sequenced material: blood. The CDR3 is CSVEVGGLGEQYF. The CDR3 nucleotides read TGCAGCGTTGAAGTTGGCGGACTCGGGGAGCAGTACTTC.